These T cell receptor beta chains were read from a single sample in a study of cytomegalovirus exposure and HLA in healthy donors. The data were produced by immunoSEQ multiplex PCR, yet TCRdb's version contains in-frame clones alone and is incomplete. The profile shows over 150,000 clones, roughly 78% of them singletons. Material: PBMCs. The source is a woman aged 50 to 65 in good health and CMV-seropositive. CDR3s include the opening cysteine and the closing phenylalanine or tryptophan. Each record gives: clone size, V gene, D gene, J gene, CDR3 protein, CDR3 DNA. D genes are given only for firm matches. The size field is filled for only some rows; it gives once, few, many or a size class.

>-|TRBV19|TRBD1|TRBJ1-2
CASSRGQNYGYTF
TGTGCCAGTAGTCGGGGACAGAACTATGGCTACACCTTC
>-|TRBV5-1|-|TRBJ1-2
CASSLGGTANYGYTF
TGCGCCAGCAGCTTGGGCGGGACCGCTAACTATGGCTACACCTTC
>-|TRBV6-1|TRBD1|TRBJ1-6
CASRDRFYNSPLHF
TGTGCCAGCCGGGACAGATTTTATAATTCACCCCTCCACTTT
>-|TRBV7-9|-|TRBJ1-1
CASRAGSDTEAFF
TGTGCCAGCCGAGCGGGGTCGGACACTGAAGCTTTCTTT
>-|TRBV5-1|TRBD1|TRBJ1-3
CASSLDDRGIAGNTIYF
TGCGCCAGCAGCTTGGACGACAGGGGTATAGCTGGAAACACCATATATTTT
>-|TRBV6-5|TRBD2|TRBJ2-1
CASSSNRLANEQFF
TGTGCCAGCAGTTCCAACCGACTAGCAAATGAGCAGTTCTTC
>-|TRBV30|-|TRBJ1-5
CAWGPLPGQPQHF
TGTGCCTGGGGACCTCTACCGGGACAGCCCCAGCATTTT
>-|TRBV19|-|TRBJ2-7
CASSISLPNEQYF
TGTGCCAGTAGTATAAGCCTGCCCAACGAGCAGTACTTC
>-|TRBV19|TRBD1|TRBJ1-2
CASSHQGAKGYTF
TGTGCCAGTAGTCACCAGGGGGCAAAAGGCTACACCTTC
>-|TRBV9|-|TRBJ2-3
CASSPGGTDTQYF
TGTGCCAGCTCCCCGGGGGGCACAGATACGCAGTATTTT
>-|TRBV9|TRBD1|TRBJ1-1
CASSITWDSEAFF
TGTGCCAGCAGCATAACCTGGGACAGTGAAGCTTTCTTT
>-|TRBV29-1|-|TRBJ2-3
CSVDYRGLTDTQYF
TGCAGCGTTGACTACAGGGGACTCACAGATACGCAGTATTTT
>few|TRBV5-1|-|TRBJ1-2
CASSLVVSTPSRPSF
TGCGCCAGCAGCTTGGTTGTTTCGACTCCGTCTCGTCCGTCCTTC
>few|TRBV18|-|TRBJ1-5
CASSLNGRDQPQHF
TGTGCCAGCTCACTTAACGGGCGGGATCAGCCCCAGCATTTT
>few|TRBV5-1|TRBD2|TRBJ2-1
CASSLRTSHNEQFF
TGCGCCAGCAGCCTTAGGACTAGCCACAATGAGCAGTTCTTC
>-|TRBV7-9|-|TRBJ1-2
CSSSLVAGFGYTF
TGTTCCAGCAGCTTAGTCGCGGGCTTCGGCTACACCTTC
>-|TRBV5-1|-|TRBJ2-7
CASSLTGTSYEQYF
TGCGCCAGCAGCTTGACAGGGACCTCCTACGAGCAGTACTTC
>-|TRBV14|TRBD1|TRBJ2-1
CASSWPGTGGLNEQFF
TGTGCCAGCAGCTGGCCCGGGACAGGGGGCTTAAATGAGCAGTTCTTC
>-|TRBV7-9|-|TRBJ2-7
CASSLGWQGGSYEQYF
TGTGCCAGCAGCTTAGGGTGGCAGGGGGGAAGTTACGAGCAGTACTTC
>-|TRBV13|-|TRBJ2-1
CASSERLAEGDEQFF
TGTGCCAGCAGCGAGCGGCTAGCGGAGGGGGATGAGCAGTTCTTC
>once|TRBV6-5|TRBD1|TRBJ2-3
CASSYDRGADTQYF
TGTGCCAGCAGTTACGACAGGGGTGCAGATACGCAGTATTTT
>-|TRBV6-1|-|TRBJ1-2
CASSETVGYTF
TGTGCCAGCAGTGAAACGGTTGGCTACACCTTC
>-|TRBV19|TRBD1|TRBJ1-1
CASRRTGMAFF
TGTGCCAGTAGGAGGACAGGGATGGCTTTCTTT
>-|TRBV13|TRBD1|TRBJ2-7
CASSLKGQGTYEQYF
TGTGCCAGCAGCTTAAAGGGACAGGGAACCTACGAGCAGTACTTC
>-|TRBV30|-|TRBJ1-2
CAWTLTGLRGYTF
TGTGCCTGGACCCTAACAGGGCTGAGGGGCTACACCTTC
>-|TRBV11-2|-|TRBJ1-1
CASSLSGVQGEAFF
TGTGCCAGCAGCTTAAGCGGTGTCCAGGGGGAAGCTTTCTTT
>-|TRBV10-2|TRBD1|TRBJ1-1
CASSESTGANTEAFF
TGCGCCAGCAGTGAGTCCACAGGGGCGAACACTGAAGCTTTCTTT
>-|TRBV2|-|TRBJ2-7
CASSEAGGQGAHISF
TGTGCCAGCAGTGAAGCCGGGGGGCAGGGGGCGCATATTTCCTTC
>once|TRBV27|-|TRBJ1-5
CASSAGINQPQHF
TGTGCCAGCAGTGCGGGTATCAATCAGCCCCAGCATTTT
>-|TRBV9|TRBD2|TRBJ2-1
CASSFSPSGGTSNEQFF
TGTGCCAGCAGCTTTTCCCCCAGCGGGGGGACGAGTAATGAGCAGTTCTTC
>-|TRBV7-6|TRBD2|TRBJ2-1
CASSLRLAGEQFF
TGTGCCAGCAGCCTCCGACTAGCAGGGGAGCAGTTCTTC
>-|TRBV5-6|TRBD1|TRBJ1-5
CASSSRDRGGNQPQHF
TGTGCCAGCAGCAGTCGGGACAGGGGAGGGAATCAGCCCCAGCATTTT
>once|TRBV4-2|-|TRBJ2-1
CASSHAQRGHEQFF
TGTGCCAGCAGCCACGCCCAACGCGGCCATGAGCAGTTCTTC
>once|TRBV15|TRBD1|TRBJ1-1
CATSSETGTGAFF
TGTGCCACCAGCAGTGAGACCGGGACAGGTGCTTTCTTT
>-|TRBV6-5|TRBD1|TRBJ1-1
CASSSPPGGGYTEAFF
TGTGCCAGCAGTTCCCCCCCAGGGGGCGGGTACACTGAAGCTTTCTTT